What follows describes a single TCR beta chain. CDR1 KGHSH and CDR2 LQKENI come from the germline V gene. The CDR3 has 10 amino acids. V dropped 6 bases and J dropped 5 bases, with 5 bases sitting between them. The entry originates in a study of blood T cell repertoires in COVID-19. The overall study: Samples of COVID-19 (acute and convalescent) were obtained from the United States, Italy and Spain. T cells, B-cell-depleted T cells, or PBMCs provided the cDNA or gDNA that served as material.

Original data processing: Reference gene primer amplification in the assay estimated nucleated cell counts. TCRdb's table, derived via immunoSEQ multiplex PCR, lists solely in-frame clones and lacks some. V and J calls and clone size are those listed in that table; D and trimming were worked out from the DNA. This table has roughly 93,000 clones, roughly 80% appearing once. The sample comprised peripheral blood. This clonotype originated in a woman over 75 with acute or convalescent COVID-19. The chain is built from TRBV18 and TRBJ2-7; unclear D gene. As DNA, the CDR3 is TGTGCCAGCTCCCTCCACGAGCAGTACTTC. This translates into CASSLHEQYF.